One and the same sample provided the 21 T cell receptor beta chains below, sequenced in a study of shared clonotypes between healthy human individuals. Assay: immunoSEQ multiplex PCR; the TCRdb copy retains only in-frame clones and omits some. This table holds 2 million to 2.5 million clones, 93% found once. Sequenced material: naive CD4+ T cells from PBMCs. Regarding subset: CD45RA+ positively selected. The receptor set was obtained from a man younger than 35 in good health. Some clones in this sample may be carry-over from other donors' samples.

To note about this clone: The sample contains more than one DNA sequence encoding this CDR3. This sequence joins TRBV20-1 and TRBJ2-7, with no clear D. Trimming shortened V by 5 bases and J by 3 bases, and 5 bases separated the two germline ends. Germline V lookup: CDR1 DFQATT, CDR2 SNEGSKA (reference sequence). The CDR3 length is 10 residues. The CDR3: CSAADYEQYF. CDR3 nucleotide sequence: TGCAGTGCTGCGGACTACGAGCAGTACTTC.

The chain uses TRBV11-2 and TRBJ2-5, with D unclear. With 5 bases removed from V and 1 base from J, the gap between germline ends came to 11 bases. CDR3 length: 14 residues. Germline V CDR1 and CDR2: SGHAT, FQNNGV. DNA of the CDR3: TGTGCCAGCAGCCGCGGCCGATTCCAAGAGACCCAGTACTTC. It translates to CASSRGRFQETQYF.

This clone has a single count. This chain uses TRBV4-2 with TRBJ2-3, with D perhaps TRBD2 (6 bases). The germline V and J ends were trimmed by 0 bases and 1 base, with 20 bases remaining between them. The CDR3 runs to 19 residues. The germline gives CDR1 LGHNA, CDR2 YNFKEQ. The CDR3 loop is CASSQEFSPGALGTDTQYF. The CDR3 bases are TGTGCCAGCAGCCAAGAATTTTCGCCGGGAGCGTTAGGCACAGATACGCAGTATTTT.

The chain carries TRBV5-1 and TRBJ1-1; 8 bases are a match to TRBD1. CDR3 length: 17 amino acids. J gave up 2 bases and V 2 bases, and 11 bases lay outside the gene matches. The V gene's germline CDR1 is SGHRS and CDR2 YFSETQ. The CDR3 reads CASSFLQGELGNTEAFF. The DNA of the CDR3 is TGCGCCAGCAGCTTCCTACAGGGGGAATTAGGCAACACTGAAGCTTTCTTT.

V gene TRBV28 combines with J gene TRBJ2-3, with TRBD1 matching over 8 bases. Per germline, CDR1 MDHEN and CDR2 SYDVKM. Trimming removed 5 bases from V and 8 bases from J; junction bases left unmatched: 9. This CDR3 is built from 14 residues. This CDR3 reads CASSRPTGEFTQYF. DNA for the CDR3: TGTGCCAGCAGTCGCCCGACAGGGGAGTTTACGCAGTATTTT.

This chain connects TRBV28 to TRBJ1-5, with no clear D. Germline loops: CDR1 MDHEN, CDR2 SYDVKM. The CDR3 extends over 13 amino acids. The ends were cut back, 2 bases at V and 6 bases at J, with 8 bases in the middle. Here the CDR3 DNA reads TGTGCCAGCAGTTTAGTGGCCCTTCAGCCCCAGCATTTT. It encodes CASSLVALQPQHF.

The rearrangement links TRBV6-1 to TRBJ2-7; D gene uncertain. With 10 bases removed from V and 4 bases from J, the gap between germline ends came to 17 bases. Germline CDR1 MNHNS, CDR2 SASEGT. CDR3 length: 13 residues. The CDR3 sequence: CATPGVDLYEQYF. For the CDR3, the DNA is TGTGCCACCCCGGGCGTAGATTTATACGAGCAGTACTTC.

As for this clone: The same CDR3 also results from other DNA sequences found in this sample. The J gene is TRBJ1-1, the V gene TRBV7-8; D unclear. Germline-derived CDR1 and CDR2 are SGHVS and FQNEAQ. With 5 bases removed from V and 4 bases from J, the gap between germline ends came to 8 bases. The CDR3 contains 12 residues. CDR3 residues: CASSLLGTEAFF. The CDR3 nucleotides are TGTGCCAGCAGCCTCTTAGGCACTGAAGCTTTCTTT.

V is TRBV5-1 and J is TRBJ1-1, with a possible D match to TRBD1 (6 bases). The length of the CDR3 is 17 residues. Trimming shortened V by 4 bases and J by 1 base, and 20 bases separated the two germline ends. CDR1 is SGHRS and CDR2 is YFSETQ in the germline V gene. The CDR3: CASSPEGTSGWNTEAFF. Written as DNA, the CDR3 is TGCGCCAGCAGCCCGGAGGGGACATCAGGGTGGAACACTGAAGCTTTCTTT.

V is TRBV6-6 and J is TRBJ1-2; 7 bases match TRBD1. Germline CDR1 is MNHNY and CDR2 is SVGAGI (reference sequence). The J segment lost 12 bases and the V segment lost 6 bases, leaving 10 bases of the junction unmatched. The CDR3 length is 12 residues. The CDR3: CASRGQEFWNTF. CDR3 DNA sequence: TGTGCCAGCAGAGGACAGGAGTTTTGGAACACCTTC.

A remark on this clone: The sample contains more than one DNA sequence encoding this CDR3. V and J are TRBV29-1 and TRBJ2-3; D is perhaps TRBD2 (5 bases). The V end lost 1 base, the J end lost 2 bases, and 7 bases lay between the germline ends. Germline CDR1 is SQVTM and CDR2 is ANQGSEA. This CDR3 region has 13 residues. Here the CDR3 reads CSVEGRYTDTQYF. DNA of the CDR3: TGCAGCGTTGAAGGGAGGTACACAGATACGCAGTATTTT.

The chain combines TRBV13 with TRBJ1-1; tentatively, D is TRBD1 (6 bases). This CDR3 comprises 13 residues. Germline V CDR1 and CDR2: PRHDT, FYEKMQ (reference sequence). The V end lost 2 bases, the J end lost 7 bases, and 11 bases lay between the germline ends. The CDR3 nucleotides read TGTGCCAGCAGCTTAAGGGGGTTGGGTGAAGCTTTCTTT. Its protein is CASSLRGLGEAFF.

This sequence joins TRBV21-1 and TRBJ2-7; the D segment call TRBD2 is taken from the table without a DNA check. TRBV21-1 is an annotated pseudogene. The CDR3 is made up of 13 amino acids. The CDR3 DNA sequence: TGTGCCGCGACCCCAGCGGGGACCTACGAGCAGTACTTC. As protein: CAATPAGTYEQYF.

The chain has TRBV7-8 and TRBJ2-2, with 7 bases matching TRBD2. CDR1 and CDR2 from the germline V gene are SGHVS and FQNEAQ. The length of the CDR3 is 17 residues. V gave up 3 bases and J gave up 7 bases; unmatched junction bases: 14. The chain's CDR3 is CASSFSVSAGEIGELFF. Here the CDR3 DNA reads TGTGCCAGCAGCTTTTCCGTCTCGGCGGGAGAAATCGGGGAGCTGTTTTTT. Filled out from reference TRBV7-8 and TRBJ2-2, the complete variable domain reads GAGVSQSPRYKVAKRGQDVALRCDPISGHVSLFWYQQALGQGPEFLTYFQNEAQLDKSGLPSDRFFAERPEGSVSTLKIQRTQQEDSAVYLCASSFSVSAGEIGELFFGEGSRLTVL.

The rearrangement links TRBV6-6 to TRBJ1-1; the match to TRBD1 covers 7 bases. Per germline, CDR1 MNHNY and CDR2 SVGAGI (reference sequence). V was pared by 7 bases and J by 2 bases, with 7 bases of the junction left unmatched. The CDR3 covers 14 residues. The CDR3 sequence: CASTLDRLNTEAFF. CDR3 coding DNA: TGTGCCAGCACCTTGGACAGGCTAAACACTGAAGCTTTCTTT.

Here the CDR3 DNA reads TGTGCCAGCAGCAAAGGGCGGTCCTACAATGAGCAGTTCTTC. It translates to CASSKGRSYNEQFF. The chain links TRBV7-3 to TRBJ2-1; D gene uncertain. V was cut by 5 bases and J by 1 base, with 9 bases left in between. From germline, CDR1 is SGHTA and CDR2 FQGTGA. This CDR3 region has 14 residues.

The chain uses TRBV30 and TRBJ2-5; TRBD1 is a possible D gene (6 bases). This CDR3 contains 16 residues. V lost 2 bases and J lost 5, with 21 bases in between. Per the germline V gene, CDR1 is GTSNPN and CDR2 is SVGIG (reference sequence). The chain's CDR3 is CAWSSPRYGQRETQYF. The CDR3 region has the DNA TGTGCCTGGAGTTCACCCCGATACGGACAGCGGGAGACCCAGTACTTC. Using reference TRBV30 and TRBJ2-5 for the parts outside the CDR3, the full variable domain is SQTIHQWPATLVQPVGSPLSLECTVEGTSNPNLYWYRQAAGRGLQLLFYSVGIGQISSEVPQNLSASRPQDRQFILSSKKLLLSDSGFYLCAWSSPRYGQRETQYFGPGTRLLVL.

This chain uses TRBV9 with TRBJ2-7, with D perhaps TRBD1 (6 bases). Looked up from germline, CDR1 is SGDLS and CDR2 is YYNGEE. V was shortened by 0 bases and J by 5 bases, with 12 bases between the two germline ends. This CDR3 is built from 14 residues. CDR3 protein: CASSVGGTLHEQYF. CDR3 coding DNA: TGTGCCAGCAGCGTAGGAGGGACATTACACGAGCAGTACTTC.

The chain joins TRBV7-2 to TRBJ2-7; tentative D call: TRBD2 (6 bases). V lost 1 base and J 4 bases, leaving 23 bases between the germline ends. The CDR3 is made up of 18 amino acids. CDR1 and CDR2 from the germline V gene are SGHTA and FQGNSA. Written as DNA, the CDR3 is TGTGCCAGCAGCTTAGATTTAGTTTCAGGGACTTACCGTTACGAGCAGTACTTC. Translating it yields CASSLDLVSGTYRYEQYF.

The chain recombines TRBV10-3 with TRBJ2-7, with TRBD2 as a possible D gene (6 bases). The germline CDR1 and CDR2 sequences are ENHRY and SYGVKD. The V end was cut by 3 bases, the J end by 3 bases, with 15 bases between. This CDR3 has 15 amino acids. The CDR3: CAISEREAGVYEQYF. For the CDR3, the DNA is TGTGCCATCAGTGAAAGGGAGGCGGGTGTCTACGAGCAGTACTTC.

The rearrangement joins TRBV18 to TRBJ1-4; no clear D gene. The V end was cut by 0 bases, the J end by 3 bases, with 8 bases between. Germline CDR1 KGHSH, CDR2 LQKENI. This CDR3 is built from 15 residues. In DNA, the CDR3 is TGTGCCAGCTCACCACCGACCCATTCTAATGAAAAACTGTTTTTT. This translates into CASSPPTHSNEKLFF.